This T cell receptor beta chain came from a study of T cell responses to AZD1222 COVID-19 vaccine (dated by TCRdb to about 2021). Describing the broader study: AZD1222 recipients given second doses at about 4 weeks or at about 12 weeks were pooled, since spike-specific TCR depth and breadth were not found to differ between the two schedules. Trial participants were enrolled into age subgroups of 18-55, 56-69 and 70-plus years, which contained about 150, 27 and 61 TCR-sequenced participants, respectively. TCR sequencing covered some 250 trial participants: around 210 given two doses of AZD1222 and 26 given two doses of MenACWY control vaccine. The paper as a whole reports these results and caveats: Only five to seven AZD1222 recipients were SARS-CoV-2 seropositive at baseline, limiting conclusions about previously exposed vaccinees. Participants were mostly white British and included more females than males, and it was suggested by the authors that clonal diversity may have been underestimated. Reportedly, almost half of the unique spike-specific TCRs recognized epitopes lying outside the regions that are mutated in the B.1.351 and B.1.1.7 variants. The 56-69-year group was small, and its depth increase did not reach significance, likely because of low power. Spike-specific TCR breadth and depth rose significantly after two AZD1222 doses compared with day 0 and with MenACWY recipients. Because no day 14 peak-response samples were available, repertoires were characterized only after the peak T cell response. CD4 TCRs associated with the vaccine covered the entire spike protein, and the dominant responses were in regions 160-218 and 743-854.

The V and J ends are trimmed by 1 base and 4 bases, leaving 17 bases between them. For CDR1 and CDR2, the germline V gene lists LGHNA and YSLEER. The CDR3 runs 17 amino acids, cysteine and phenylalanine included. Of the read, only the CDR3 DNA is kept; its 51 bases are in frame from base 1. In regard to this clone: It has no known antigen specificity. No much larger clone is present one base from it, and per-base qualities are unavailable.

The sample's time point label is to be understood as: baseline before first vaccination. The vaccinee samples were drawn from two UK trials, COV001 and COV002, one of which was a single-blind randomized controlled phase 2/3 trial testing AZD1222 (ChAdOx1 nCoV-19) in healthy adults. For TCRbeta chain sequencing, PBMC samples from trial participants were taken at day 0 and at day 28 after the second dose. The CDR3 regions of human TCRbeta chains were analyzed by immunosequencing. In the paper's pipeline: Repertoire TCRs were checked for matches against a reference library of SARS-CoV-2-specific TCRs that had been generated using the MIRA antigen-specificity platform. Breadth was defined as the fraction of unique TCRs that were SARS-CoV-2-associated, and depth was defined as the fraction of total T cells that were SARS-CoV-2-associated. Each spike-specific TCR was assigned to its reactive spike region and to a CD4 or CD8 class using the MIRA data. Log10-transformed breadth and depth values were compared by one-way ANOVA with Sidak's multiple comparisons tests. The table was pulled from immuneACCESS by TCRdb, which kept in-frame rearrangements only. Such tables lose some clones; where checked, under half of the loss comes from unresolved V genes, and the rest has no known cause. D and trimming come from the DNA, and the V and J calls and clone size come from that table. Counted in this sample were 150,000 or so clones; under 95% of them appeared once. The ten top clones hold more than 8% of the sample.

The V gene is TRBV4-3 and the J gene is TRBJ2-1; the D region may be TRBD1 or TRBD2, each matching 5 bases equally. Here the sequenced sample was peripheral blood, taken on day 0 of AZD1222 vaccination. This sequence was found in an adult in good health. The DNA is TGCGCCAGCAGCCAAGCCCCCGGGACCCCCTTTTACAATGAGCAGTTCTTC. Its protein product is CASSQAPGTPFYNEQFF.